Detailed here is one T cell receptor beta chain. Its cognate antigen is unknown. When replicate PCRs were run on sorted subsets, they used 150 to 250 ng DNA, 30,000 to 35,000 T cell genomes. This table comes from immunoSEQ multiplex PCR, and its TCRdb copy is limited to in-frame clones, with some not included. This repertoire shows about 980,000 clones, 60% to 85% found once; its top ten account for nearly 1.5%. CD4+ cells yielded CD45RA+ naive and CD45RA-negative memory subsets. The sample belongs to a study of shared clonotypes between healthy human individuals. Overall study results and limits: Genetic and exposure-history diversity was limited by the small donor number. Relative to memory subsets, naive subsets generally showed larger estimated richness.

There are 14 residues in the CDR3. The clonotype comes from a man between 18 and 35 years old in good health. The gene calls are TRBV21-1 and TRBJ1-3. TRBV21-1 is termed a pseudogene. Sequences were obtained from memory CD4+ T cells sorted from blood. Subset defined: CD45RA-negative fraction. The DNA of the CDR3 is TGTGCCAGCTGTGCGGGGGCCGCTGGAAACACCATATATTTT. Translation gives CASCAGAAGNTIYF.